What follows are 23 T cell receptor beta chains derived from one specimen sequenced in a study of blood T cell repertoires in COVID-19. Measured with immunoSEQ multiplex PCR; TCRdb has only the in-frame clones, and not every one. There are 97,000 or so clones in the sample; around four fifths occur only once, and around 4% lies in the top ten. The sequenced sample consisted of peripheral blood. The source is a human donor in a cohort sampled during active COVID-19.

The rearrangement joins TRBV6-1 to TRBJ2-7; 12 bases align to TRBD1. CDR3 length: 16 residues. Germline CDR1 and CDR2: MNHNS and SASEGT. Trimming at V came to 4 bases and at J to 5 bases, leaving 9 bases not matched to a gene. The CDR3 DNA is TGTGCCAGCAGTGTACACCGGGACAGGGGGCTCCACGAGCAGTACTTC. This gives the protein CASSVHRDRGLHEQYF.

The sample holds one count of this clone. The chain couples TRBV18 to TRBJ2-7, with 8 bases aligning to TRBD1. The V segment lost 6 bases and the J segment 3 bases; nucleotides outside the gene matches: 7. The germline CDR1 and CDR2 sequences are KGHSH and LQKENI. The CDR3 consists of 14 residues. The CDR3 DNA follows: TGTGCCAGCTCCCAAGACAGGGGTCGCTACGAGCAGTACTTC. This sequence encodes CASSQDRGRYEQYF.

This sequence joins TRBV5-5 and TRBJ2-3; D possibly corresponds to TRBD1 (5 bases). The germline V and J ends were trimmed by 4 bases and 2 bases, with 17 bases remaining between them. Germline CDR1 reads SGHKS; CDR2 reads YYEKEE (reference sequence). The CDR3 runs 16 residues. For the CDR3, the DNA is TGTGCCAGCAGCGAACAGGTGTCGATCCTCACAGATACGCAGTATTTT. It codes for CASSEQVSILTDTQYF. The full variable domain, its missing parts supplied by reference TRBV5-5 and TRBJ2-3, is DAGVTQSPTHLIKTRGQQVTLRCSPISGHKSVSWYQQVLGQGPQFIFQYYEKEERGRGNFPDRFSARQFPNYSSELNVNALLLGDSALYLCASSEQVSILTDTQYFGPGTRLTVL.

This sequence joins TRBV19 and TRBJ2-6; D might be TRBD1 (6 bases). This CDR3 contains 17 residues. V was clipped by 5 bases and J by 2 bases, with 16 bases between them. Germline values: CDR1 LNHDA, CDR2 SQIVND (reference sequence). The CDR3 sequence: CASSSPSGVTGANVLTF. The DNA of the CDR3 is TGTGCCAGTAGTTCCCCCTCAGGGGTCACTGGGGCCAACGTCCTGACTTTC.

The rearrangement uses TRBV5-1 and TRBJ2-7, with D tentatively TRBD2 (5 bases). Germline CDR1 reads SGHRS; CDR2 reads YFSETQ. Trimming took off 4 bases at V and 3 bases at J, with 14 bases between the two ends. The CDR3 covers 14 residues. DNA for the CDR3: TGCGCCAGCAGCACCGACGGGGATTACTACGAGCAGTACTTC. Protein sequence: CASSTDGDYYEQYF.

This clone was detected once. In DNA, the CDR3 is TGTGCCAGCAGGTCCCCAGGGAGGACACCGCATGGCTACACCTTC. Amino acids: CASRSPGRTPHGYTF. The V and J genes are TRBV28 and TRBJ1-2, with D possibly being TRBD1 (5 bases). Germline V gene sequence: CDR1 MDHEN, CDR2 SYDVKM. The length of the CDR3 is 15 residues. V gave up 6 bases and J gave up 6 bases, with 20 bases separating them.

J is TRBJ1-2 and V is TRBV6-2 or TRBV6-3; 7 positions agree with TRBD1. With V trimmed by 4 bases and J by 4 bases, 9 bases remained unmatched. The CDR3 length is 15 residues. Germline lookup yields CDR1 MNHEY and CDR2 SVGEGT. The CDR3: CASSFAQGIPYGYTF. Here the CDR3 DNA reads TGTGCCAGCAGTTTTGCACAGGGGATCCCCTATGGCTACACCTTC.

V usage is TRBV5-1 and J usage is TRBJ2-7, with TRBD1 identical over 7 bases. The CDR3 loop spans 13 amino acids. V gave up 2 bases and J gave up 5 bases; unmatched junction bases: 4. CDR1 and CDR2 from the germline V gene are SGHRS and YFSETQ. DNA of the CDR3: TGCGCCAGCAGCTTTTCCGGGACAGACGAGCAGTACTTC. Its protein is CASSFSGTDEQYF.

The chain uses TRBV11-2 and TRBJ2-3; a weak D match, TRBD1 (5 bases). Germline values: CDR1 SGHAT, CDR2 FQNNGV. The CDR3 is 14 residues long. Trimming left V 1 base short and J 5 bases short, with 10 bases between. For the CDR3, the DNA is TGTGCCAGCAGCTTAGGATACCAGGGAGATACGCAGTATTTT. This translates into CASSLGYQGDTQYF.

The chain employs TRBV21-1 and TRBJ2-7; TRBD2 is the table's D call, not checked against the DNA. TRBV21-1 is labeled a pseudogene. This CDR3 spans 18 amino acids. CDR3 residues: CASSIPVELAGGPREQYF. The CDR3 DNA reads TGTGCCAGCAGCATCCCGGTGGAACTAGCGGGGGGGCCGAGAGAGCAGTACTTC.

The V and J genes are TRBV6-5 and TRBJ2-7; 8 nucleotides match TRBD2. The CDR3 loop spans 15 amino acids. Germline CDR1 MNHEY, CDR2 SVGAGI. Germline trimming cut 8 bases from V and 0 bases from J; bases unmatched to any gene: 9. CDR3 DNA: TGTGCCAGCGCGAAACCGGGGGGGGGCTCCTACGAGCAGTACTTC. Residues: CASAKPGGGSYEQYF.

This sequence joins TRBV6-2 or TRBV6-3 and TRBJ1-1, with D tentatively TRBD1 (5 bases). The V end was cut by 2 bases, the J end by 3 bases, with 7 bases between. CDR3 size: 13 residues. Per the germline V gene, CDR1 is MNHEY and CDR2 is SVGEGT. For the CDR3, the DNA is TGTGCCAGCAGTTACACAGGTTACACTGAAGCTTTCTTT. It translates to CASSYTGYTEAFF.

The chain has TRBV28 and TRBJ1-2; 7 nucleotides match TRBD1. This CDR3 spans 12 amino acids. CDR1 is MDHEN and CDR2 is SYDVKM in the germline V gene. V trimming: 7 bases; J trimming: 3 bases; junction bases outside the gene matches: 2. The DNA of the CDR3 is TGTGCCAGCACTGACAGGGACTATGGCTACACCTTC. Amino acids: CASTDRDYGYTF.

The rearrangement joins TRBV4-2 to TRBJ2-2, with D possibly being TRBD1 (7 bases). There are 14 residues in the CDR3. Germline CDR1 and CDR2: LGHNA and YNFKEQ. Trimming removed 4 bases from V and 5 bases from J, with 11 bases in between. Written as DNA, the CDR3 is TGTGCCAGCAGCCCAGGGGGGCGAACCGGGGAGCTGTTTTTT. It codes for CASSPGGRTGELFF.

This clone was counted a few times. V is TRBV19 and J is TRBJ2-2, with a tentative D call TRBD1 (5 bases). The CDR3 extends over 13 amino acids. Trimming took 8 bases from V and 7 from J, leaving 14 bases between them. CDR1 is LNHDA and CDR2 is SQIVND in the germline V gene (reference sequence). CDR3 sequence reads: CASSLGRGGELFF. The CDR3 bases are TGTGCCAGTTCCTTGGGGCGAGGCGGGGAGCTGTTTTTT.

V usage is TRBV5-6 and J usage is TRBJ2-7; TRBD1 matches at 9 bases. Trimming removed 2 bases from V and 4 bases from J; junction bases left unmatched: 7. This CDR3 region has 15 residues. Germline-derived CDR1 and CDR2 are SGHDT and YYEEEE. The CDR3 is CASSLGNRGLYEQYF. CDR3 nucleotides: TGTGCCAGCAGCTTAGGGAACAGGGGGCTATACGAGCAGTACTTC.

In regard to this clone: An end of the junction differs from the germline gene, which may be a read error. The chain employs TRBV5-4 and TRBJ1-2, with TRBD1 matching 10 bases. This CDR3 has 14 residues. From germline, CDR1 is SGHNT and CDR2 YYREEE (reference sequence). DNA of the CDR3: TGTGCCAGCAGCTCCCGGACAGGGGGTCCGGGAGTGGACTTC. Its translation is CASSSRTGGPGVDF.

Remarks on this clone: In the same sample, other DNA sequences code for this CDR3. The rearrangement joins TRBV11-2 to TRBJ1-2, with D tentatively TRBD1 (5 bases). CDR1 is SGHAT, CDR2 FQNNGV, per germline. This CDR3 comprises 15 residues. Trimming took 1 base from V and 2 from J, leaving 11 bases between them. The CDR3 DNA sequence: TGTGCCAGCAGCTTAGTGCAGGGCTGGAACTATGGCTACACCTTC. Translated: CASSLVQGWNYGYTF.

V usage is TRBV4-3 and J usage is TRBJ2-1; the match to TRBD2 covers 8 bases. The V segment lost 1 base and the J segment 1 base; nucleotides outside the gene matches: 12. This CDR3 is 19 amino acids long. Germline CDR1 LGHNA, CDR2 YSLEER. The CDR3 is CASSQASSGGPESYNEQFF. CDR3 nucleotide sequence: TGCGCCAGCAGCCAAGCATCATCGGGGGGGCCGGAATCCTACAATGAGCAGTTCTTC.

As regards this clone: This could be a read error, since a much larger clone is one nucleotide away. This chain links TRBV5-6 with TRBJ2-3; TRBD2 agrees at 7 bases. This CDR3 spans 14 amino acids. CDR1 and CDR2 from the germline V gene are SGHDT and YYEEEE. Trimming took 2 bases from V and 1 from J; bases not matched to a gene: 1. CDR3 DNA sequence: TGTGCCAGCAGCTTCCGGGGGGGCACAGATACGCAGTATTTT. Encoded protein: CASSFRGGTDTQYF.

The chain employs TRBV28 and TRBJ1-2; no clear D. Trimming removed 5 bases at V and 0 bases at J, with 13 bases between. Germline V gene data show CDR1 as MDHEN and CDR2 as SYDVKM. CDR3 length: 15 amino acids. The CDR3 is CASSTHIGANYGYTF. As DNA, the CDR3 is TGTGCCAGCAGTACCCATATCGGGGCTAACTATGGCTACACCTTC.

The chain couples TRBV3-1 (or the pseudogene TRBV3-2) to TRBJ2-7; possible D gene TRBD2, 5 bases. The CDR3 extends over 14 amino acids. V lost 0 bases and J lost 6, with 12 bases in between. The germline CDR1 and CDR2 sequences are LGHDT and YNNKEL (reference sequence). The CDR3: CASSQEPRVGEQYF. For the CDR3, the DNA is TGTGCCAGCAGCCAAGAACCGAGGGTGGGCGAGCAGTACTTC.

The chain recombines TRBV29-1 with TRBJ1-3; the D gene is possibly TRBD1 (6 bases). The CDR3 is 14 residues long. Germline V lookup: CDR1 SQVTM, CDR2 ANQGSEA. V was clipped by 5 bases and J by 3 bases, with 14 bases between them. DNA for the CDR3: TGCAGCGTTCCGGGGGGGGCGAGTGGAAACACCATATATTTT. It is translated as CSVPGGASGNTIYF.